What follows are 19 T cell receptor beta chains derived from one specimen sequenced in a study of blood T cell repertoires in COVID-19. The method was immunoSEQ multiplex PCR; TCRdb's version includes in-frame clones alone and lacks a portion of them. The sample includes about 300,000 clones, around 84% seen only once; the top ten take approximately 4.1%. Specimen: PBMCs or T cells enriched from blood (not recorded which). These TCRs come from a man aged 25 to 45 who had recovered from COVID-19.

V gene TRBV5-4 combines with J gene TRBJ1-6; no definite D call. CDR3 length equals 14 residues. Germline-derived CDR1 and CDR2 are SGHNT and YYREEE (reference sequence). Trimming removed 4 bases from V and 5 bases from J, with 10 bases in between. The chain's CDR3 is CASSITEHNSPLHF. The DNA for the CDR3 is TGTGCCAGCAGCATAACAGAACATAATTCACCCCTCCACTTT.

This clone was found a few times. CDR3 DNA: TGTGCCAGCAGGAATGGACTAGCGGGACGGGTGACCCAGTACTTC. It is translated as CASRNGLAGRVTQYF. The chain joins TRBV25-1 to TRBJ2-5; TRBD2 agrees at 12 bases. V was clipped by 6 bases and J by 7 bases; unmatched bases: 9. The CDR3 extends over 15 amino acids. CDR1 MGHDK and CDR2 SYGVNS come from the germline V gene. The full variable domain, rest sourced from reference TRBV25-1 and TRBJ2-5, is EADIYQTPRYLVIGTGKKITLECSQTMGHDKMYWYQQDPGMELHLIHYSYGVNSTEKGDLSSESTVSRIRTEHFPLTLESARPSHTSQYLCASRNGLAGRVTQYFGPGTRLLVL.

This chain connects TRBV15 to TRBJ2-2; no clear D gene. The CDR3 contains 13 residues. Trimming took 0 bases from V and 5 from J, leaving 4 bases between them. The germline gives CDR1 LNHNV, CDR2 YYDKDF (reference sequence). The CDR3 bases are TGTGCCACCAGCAGAGATCTTACCGGGGAGCTGTTTTTT. Translating gives CATSRDLTGELFF.

This chain links TRBV30 with TRBJ2-7; D is perhaps TRBD2 (8 bases). V gave up 1 base and J gave up 6 bases, with 19 bases separating them. CDR3 length: 15 amino acids. Germline V gene data show CDR1 as GTSNPN and CDR2 as SVGIG (reference sequence). CDR3 protein: CAWSANRGRGGEQYF. Here the CDR3 DNA reads TGTGCCTGGAGTGCGAACAGGGGCCGGGGGGGCGAGCAGTACTTC. Looking up the rest from reference TRBV30 and TRBJ2-7 gives the full variable domain: SQTIHQWPATLVQPVGSPLSLECTVEGTSNPNLYWYRQAAGRGLQLLFYSVGIGQISSEVPQNLSASRPQDRQFILSSKKLLLSDSGFYLCAWSANRGRGGEQYFGPGTRLTVT.

This chain links TRBV25-1 with TRBJ2-6; TRBD2 is a possible D gene (5 bases). This CDR3 has 16 residues. Germline lookup yields CDR1 MGHDK and CDR2 SYGVNS. V shed 2 bases and J shed 0 bases, with 8 bases lying between them. The CDR3 sequence is CASSEGTSSGANVLTF. CDR3 coding DNA: TGTGCCAGCAGTGAAGGCACTAGCTCTGGGGCCAACGTCCTGACTTTC.

The chain is built from TRBV12-3 or TRBV12-4 and TRBJ1-2; TRBD1 matches at 9 bases. V lost 6 bases, J lost 8 bases, and 7 bases stayed unmatched. The CDR3 has 13 residues. As DNA, the CDR3 is TGTGCCAGCAGCGCCGGGACAGGGTACGGCTACACCTTC. Amino acid sequence: CASSAGTGYGYTF.

A word on this clone: The identical CDR3 is also encoded by other nucleotide sequences in the sample. V gene TRBV7-9 combines with J gene TRBJ1-6, with 7 positions matching TRBD1. V was clipped by 2 bases and J by 5 bases; unmatched bases: 3. CDR1 SEHNR and CDR2 FQNEAQ come from the germline V gene (reference sequence). The CDR3 length is 15 residues. CDR3 DNA: TGTGCCAGCAGCTTAAGCAGGGGGAATAATTCACCCCTCCACTTT. It yields the protein CASSLSRGNNSPLHF.

This clone was detected only once. The rearrangement uses TRBV25-1 and TRBJ1-6, with D tentatively TRBD1 (5 bases). Germline assignment: CDR1 MGHDK and CDR2 SYGVNS. The CDR3 sequence is 14 residues long. The V gene lost 6 bases and the J gene lost 7 bases, with 13 bases spanning the gap. The CDR3 nucleotides are TGTGCCAGCAGCCACGGGGGGAGGAATTCACCCCTCCACTTT. Its protein is CASSHGGRNSPLHF.

J is TRBJ2-7 and V is TRBV18; weak D call: TRBD2 (5 bases). The CDR3 covers 13 residues. V lost 3 bases to trimming and J lost 6 bases, with 12 bases between them. Germline-derived CDR1 and CDR2 are KGHSH and LQKENI. CDR3 residues: CASSPDPSGEQYF. The CDR3 DNA follows: TGTGCCAGCTCACCGGACCCGAGCGGCGAGCAGTACTTC.

The chain employs TRBV19 and TRBJ1-2, with TRBD1 as a possible D gene (5 bases). V was shortened by 3 bases and J by 6 bases, with 11 bases between the two germline ends. CDR3 size: 13 residues. Germline CDR1 LNHDA, CDR2 SQIVND (reference sequence). CDR3 region: CASSILGADGYTF. The CDR3 coding sequence is TGTGCCAGTAGTATCTTAGGGGCGGATGGCTACACCTTC. Looking up the rest from reference TRBV19 and TRBJ1-2 gives the full variable domain: DGGITQSPKYLFRKEGQNVTLSCEQNLNHDAMYWYRQDPGQGLRLIYYSQIVNDFQKGDIAEGYSVSREKKESFPLTVTSAQKNPTAFYLCASSILGADGYTFGSGTRLTVV.

This sequence joins TRBV5-4 and TRBJ2-5, with 11 nucleotides matching TRBD2. The CDR3 has 16 amino acids. Per the germline V gene, CDR1 is SGHNT and CDR2 is YYREEE (reference sequence). J was trimmed by 2 bases and V by 7 bases; bases with no gene match: 10. CDR3 DNA: TGTGCCAGCCGGGGGGGACTAGCGGCCAATCAAGAGACCCAGTACTTC. This translates into CASRGGLAANQETQYF.

The rearrangement joins TRBV19 to TRBJ2-2; D is uncertain. Germline assignment: CDR1 LNHDA and CDR2 SQIVND (reference sequence). Trimming cost V 5 bases and J 0 bases, with 7 bases left between them. The CDR3 spans 14 residues. The CDR3 loop is CASSGSANTGELFF. CDR3 DNA sequence: TGTGCCAGTAGTGGTAGTGCGAACACCGGGGAGCTGTTTTTT.

The chain has TRBV27 and TRBJ1-1, with D perhaps TRBD1 (6 bases). The CDR3 runs 15 residues. Per the germline V gene, CDR1 is MNHEY and CDR2 is SMNVEV (reference sequence). V lost 4 bases, J lost 7 bases, and 19 bases lay in between. The CDR3 DNA reads TGTGCCAGCAGTTCGCAAACACCGGGACACCATGAAGCTTTCTTT. This translates into CASSSQTPGHHEAFF.

V gene TRBV5-1 combines with J gene TRBJ1-2; 8 bases map to TRBD1. Germline CDR1 is SGHRS and CDR2 is YFSETQ. With V trimmed by 0 bases and J by 1 base, 14 bases remained unmatched. The CDR3 runs 19 residues. In nucleotides, the CDR3 is TGCGCCAGCAGCTTGGCCGCACCGACGGACAGGGCGGATAACTATGGCTACACCTTC. It translates to CASSLAAPTDRADNYGYTF. The full variable domain, completed using reference TRBV5-1 and TRBJ1-2, is KAGVTQTPRYLIKTRGQQVTLSCSPISGHRSVSWYQQTPGQGLQFLFEYFSETQRNKGNFPGRFSGRQFSNSRSEMNVSTLELGDSALYLCASSLAAPTDRADNYGYTFGSGTRLTVV.

DNA for the CDR3: TGTGCCAGTAGTAGGGACGGGACACCTTTTTACGAGCAGTACTTC. Its translation is CASSRDGTPFYEQYF. V usage is TRBV19 and J usage is TRBJ2-7, with D possibly matching TRBD1 (6 bases). The CDR3 has 15 residues. Per the germline V gene, CDR1 is LNHDA and CDR2 is SQIVND (reference sequence). V was pared by 4 bases and J by 4 bases, with 17 bases between.

The chain links TRBV3-1 (or the pseudogene TRBV3-2) to TRBJ2-1, with TRBD1 matching 8 bases. J was trimmed by 13 bases and V by 1 base; bases with no gene match: 6. The length of the CDR3 is 13 residues. Germline CDR1 reads LGHDT; CDR2 reads YNNKEL (reference sequence). The chain's CDR3 is CASSQGVGTGQFF. CDR3 nucleotides: TGTGCCAGCAGCCAAGGGGTTGGGACAGGTCAGTTCTTC.

The chain uses TRBV19 and TRBJ2-3; 11 nucleotides line up with TRBD2. J gave up 4 bases and V 6 bases, and 6 bases lay outside the gene matches. The CDR3 length is 15 residues. Germline V CDR1 and CDR2: LNHDA, SQIVND (reference sequence). The CDR3 DNA sequence: TGTGCCAGTAGGGAACTAGCGGGAGAGGCAGATACGCAGTATTTT. Residues: CASRELAGEADTQYF.

The chain carries TRBV30 and TRBJ2-3, with a tentative D call TRBD2 (6 bases). The CDR3 loop spans 17 amino acids. CDR1 is GTSNPN, CDR2 SVGIG, per germline (reference sequence). Trimming cost V 3 bases and J 0 bases, with 19 bases left between them. This CDR3 reads CAWSEPGLRSSTDTQYF. DNA for the CDR3: TGTGCCTGGAGCGAACCGGGACTTCGTTCAAGCACAGATACGCAGTATTTT.

This clone was detected a few times. The chain recombines TRBV5-1 with TRBJ2-1; D might be TRBD1 (5 bases). The CDR3 is 13 amino acids. V lost 0 bases, J lost 10 bases, and 11 bases lay in between. The germline CDR1 and CDR2 sequences are SGHRS and YFSETQ. CDR3: CASSLGQGNEQFF. CDR3 bases: TGCGCCAGCAGCTTGGGTCAGGGTAACGAGCAGTTCTTC.